The clone carrying this TCR beta chain was seen many times. The data are from a study of regulatory T cells in long-lasting Graves disease. This CDR3 has 13 amino acids. Germline lookup yields CDR1 MNHEY and CDR2 SMNVEV (reference sequence). The ends were cut back, 5 bases at V and 5 bases at J, with 11 bases in the middle. The time point: newly diagnosed GD, antithyroid drugs for less than 3 months. PBMC RNA was the source of the TCR library. For TCR beta, libraries came from iRepertoire HTBI primers and Arm-PCR of CDR3 regions. Authors' methods: Identification yielded around 68 TRBV and 13 to 15 TRBJ segments across samples. Via MiXCR, TCRdb re-called the multiplex PCR reads, giving one row per CDR3 protein. The V and J calls and clone size are TCRdb's, not the authors'. In the table there are 530,000 or so distinct CDR3 sequences, about 16% of which are singletons. These same data were also listed under a study on T cells in Graves' hyperthyroidism and ophthalmopathy. As that report states: Diagnoses were made from clinical symptoms, serum measures (thyroxine and TRAb), thyroid ultrasound and orbital computed tomography. HTBI primers were used for first-round RT-PCR of the TCR CDR3.

The TCR was taken from a man aged 18 to 35 with Graves disease. The V call is TRBV27, the J call TRBJ2-3; D call uncertain. This specimen was peripheral blood mononuclear cells (PBMCs), taken at new diagnosis, from a patient treated with antithyroid drugs. The CDR3 sequence: CASSQTWGDTQYF. The CDR3 DNA is TGTGCCAGCAGTCAAACCTGGGGAGATACGCAGTATTTT.